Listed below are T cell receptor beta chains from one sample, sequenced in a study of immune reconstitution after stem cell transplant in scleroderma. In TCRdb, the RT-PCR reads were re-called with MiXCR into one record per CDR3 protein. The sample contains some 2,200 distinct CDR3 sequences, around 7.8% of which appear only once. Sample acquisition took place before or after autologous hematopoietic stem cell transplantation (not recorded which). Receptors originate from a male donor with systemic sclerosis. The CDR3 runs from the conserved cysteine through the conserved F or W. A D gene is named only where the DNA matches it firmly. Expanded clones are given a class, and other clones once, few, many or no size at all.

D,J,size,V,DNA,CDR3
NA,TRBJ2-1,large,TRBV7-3,TGTGCCAGCAGCTTATCGTTCCGGGACTCTAACAATGAGCAGTTCTTC,CASSLSFRDSNNEQFF
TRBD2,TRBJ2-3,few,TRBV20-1,TGCAGTGCCCACGGGGGGGAGGATACGCAGTATTTT,CSAHGGEDTQYF
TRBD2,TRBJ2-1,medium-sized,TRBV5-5,TGTGCCAGCAGCTCCGGGACTAGAGGCAATGAGCAGTTCTTC,CASSSGTRGNEQFF
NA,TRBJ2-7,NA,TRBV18,TGTGCCAGCTCACCACCGGGGTTTGCACTCCCTCGGGACGAGCAGTACTTC,CASSPPGFALPRDEQYF
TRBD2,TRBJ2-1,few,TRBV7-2,TGTGCCAGCAGCAAGAGCGGGGGGGCCAATAATGAGCAGTTCTTC,CASSKSGGANNEQFF
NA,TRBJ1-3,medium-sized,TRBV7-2,TGTGCCAGCTTTCCCGGGACCTCTGGAAACACCATATATTTT,CASFPGTSGNTIYF
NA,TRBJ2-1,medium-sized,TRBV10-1,TGCGCCAGCAGTGAGTCAAGGGTAAATGAGCAGTTCTTC,CASSESRVNEQFF
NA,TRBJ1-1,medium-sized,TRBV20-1,TGCAGTGCTAGAGATAAGGAAGTCGAAAACACTGAAGCTTTCTTT,CSARDKEVENTEAFF
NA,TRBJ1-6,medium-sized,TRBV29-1,TGCAGCGTCCACAAGGCGGGGGTTGATTCACCCCTCCACTTT,CSVHKAGVDSPLHF
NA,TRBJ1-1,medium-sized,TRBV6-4,TGTGCCAGCAATAGTGACCCCGACAGGAGGAACACTGAAGCTTTCTTT,CASNSDPDRRNTEAFF
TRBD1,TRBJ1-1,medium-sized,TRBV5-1,TGCGCCAGCAGCCCATCGGGACAGCCCCTGAACACTGAAGCTTTCTTT,CASSPSGQPLNTEAFF
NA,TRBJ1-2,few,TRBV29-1,TGCAGCGTTGCACAAACTAACTATGGCTACACCTTC,CSVAQTNYGYTF
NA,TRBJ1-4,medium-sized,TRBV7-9,TGTGCCAGCAGCTCAATGGGTAGCACTGAAAAACTGTTTTTT,CASSSMGSTEKLFF
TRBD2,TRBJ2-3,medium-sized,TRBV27,TGTGCCAGCAGTCGACTAGCGGGAGCGATTACAGATACGCAGTATTTT,CASSRLAGAITDTQYF
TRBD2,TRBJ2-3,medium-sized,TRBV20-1,TGCAGTGCTAGAGAGCTGGCGGGGGTCCTCACAGATACGCAGTATTTT,CSARELAGVLTDTQYF
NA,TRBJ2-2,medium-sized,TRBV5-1,TGCGCCAGCAGCTTGTTTGGGGAAGGCGGGGAGCTGTTTTTT,CASSLFGEGGELFF
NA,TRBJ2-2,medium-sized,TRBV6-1,TGTGCCAGCACGGGGGCGGACACCGGGGAGCTGTTTTTT,CASTGADTGELFF
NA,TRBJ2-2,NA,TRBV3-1,TGTGCCAGCGGTTTTCTTAAGGAGCTGTTTTTT,CASGFLKELFF
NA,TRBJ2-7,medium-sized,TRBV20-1,TGCAGTGCTACCTACGCCCTCTACGAGCAGTACTTC,CSATYALYEQYF
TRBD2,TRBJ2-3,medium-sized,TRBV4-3,TGCGCCAGCAGCCACGGACTAGCGGGGGGGAGCACAGATACGCAGTATTTT,CASSHGLAGGSTDTQYF
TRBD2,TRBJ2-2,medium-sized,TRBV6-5,TGTGCCAGCAGTTACCTCGGACTAGCGGGAGTCGGGGAGCTGTTTTTT,CASSYLGLAGVGELFF
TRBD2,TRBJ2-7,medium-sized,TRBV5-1,TGCGCCAGCAGCTTCTTAGCGGGGGGGCCCTACGAGCAGTACTTC,CASSFLAGGPYEQYF
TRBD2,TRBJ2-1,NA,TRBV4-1,TGCGCCAGCAGCCCAAGTCCTAGCGGGCCAACCTACAATGAGCAGTTCTTC,CASSPSPSGPTYNEQFF
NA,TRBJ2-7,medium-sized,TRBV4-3,TGCGCCAGCAGCCAAGATCGCGTGTCCCAGGGCGAGCAGTACTTC,CASSQDRVSQGEQYF
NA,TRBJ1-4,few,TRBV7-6,TGTGCCAGCAGCCCCCCCCTGGATGAAAAACTGTTTTTT,CASSPPLDEKLFF
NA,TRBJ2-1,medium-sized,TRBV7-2,TGTGCCAGCAGCTACCAATCCCTCAATGAGCAGTTCTTC,CASSYQSLNEQFF
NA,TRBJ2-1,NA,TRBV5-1,TGCGCCAGCAGCTTAAATACCAACAATGAGCAGTTCTTC,CASSLNTNNEQFF
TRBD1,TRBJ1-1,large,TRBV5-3,TGTGCCAGAAGCCATCGACAGGGTCTTGAAGCTTTCTTT,CARSHRQGLEAFF
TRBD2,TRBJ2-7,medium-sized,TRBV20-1,TGCAGTGCTAGAGATCTGGAAGCTAGCGGGAGCCCCTACGAGCAGTACTTC,CSARDLEASGSPYEQYF
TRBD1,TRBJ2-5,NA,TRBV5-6,TGTGCCAGCAGCCAGGACAGGTCGGAGACCCAGTACTTC,CASSQDRSETQYF